The 8 T cell receptor beta chains in this list originate from one sample, sequenced in a study of T cell responses to AZD1222 COVID-19 vaccine. TCRdb's table, derived via immunoSEQ multiplex PCR, lists solely in-frame clones and lacks some. Of over 110,000 clones listed, 80% to 90% are singletons. The sequences come from peripheral blood, collected on day 0 of AZD1222 vaccination. These receptors were obtained from an adult in good health.

This rearrangement joins TRBV11-2 to TRBJ2-7, with D unresolved. Germline values: CDR1 SGHAT, CDR2 FQNNGV. The CDR3 loop spans 12 amino acids. V gave up 5 bases and J gave up 2 bases, with 7 bases separating them. CDR3 region: CASSHLTYEQYF. The CDR3 nucleotides read TGTGCCAGCAGCCACCTGACCTACGAGCAGTACTTC.

This clone was picked up one time. The rearrangement uses TRBV5-6 and TRBJ2-1; D call uncertain. The germline gives CDR1 SGHDT, CDR2 YYEEEE. The CDR3 loop spans 13 amino acids. The V and J ends lost 2 bases and 6 bases respectively, with 9 bases between them. This chain's CDR3 is CASSLPQTNEQFF. The CDR3 DNA follows: TGTGCCAGCAGCTTACCCCAAACCAATGAGCAGTTCTTC.

V is TRBV3-1 (or the pseudogene TRBV3-2) and J is TRBJ2-7; either TRBD1 or TRBD2 may supply D (5 bases each). V was clipped by 5 bases and J by 5 bases, with 16 bases between them. The CDR3 is 14 amino acids. CDR1 and CDR2 from the germline V gene are LGHDT and YNNKEL (reference sequence). The CDR3 DNA is TGTGCCAGCAGCGAGGGCAGGGACGACGACGAGCAGTACTTC. Translated: CASSEGRDDDEQYF.

This sequence joins TRBV5-1 and TRBJ1-5; tentatively, D is TRBD1 (5 bases). This CDR3 is built from 13 residues. V lost 4 bases and J 5 bases, leaving 10 bases between the germline ends. Germline assignment: CDR1 SGHRS and CDR2 YFSETQ. CDR3 protein: CASSPGRDQPQHF. The CDR3 nucleotides are TGCGCCAGCAGCCCAGGGCGCGATCAGCCCCAGCATTTT.

The rearrangement links TRBV9 to TRBJ2-5; TRBD2 matches 11 bases. The germline CDR1 and CDR2 sequences are SGDLS and YYNGEE. After removal of 5 bases from V and 4 bases from J, the junction contained 13 bases not matched to a gene. The CDR3 extends over 17 amino acids. The CDR3 is CASSQQTGLAGGETQYF. The CDR3 DNA reads as TGTGCCAGCAGTCAGCAAACGGGGCTAGCGGGAGGAGAGACCCAGTACTTC.

The chain employs TRBV3-1 (or the pseudogene TRBV3-2) and TRBJ1-1, with unresolved D. Germline V gene lookup returns CDR1 LGHDT and CDR2 YNNKEL (reference sequence). The CDR3 extends over 11 amino acids. Trimming took 6 bases from V and 7 from J, leaving 9 bases between them. CDR3 in DNA: TGTGCCAGCAGTGCTTTGGGTGAAGCTTTCTTT. The encoded protein is CASSALGEAFF.

In nucleotides, the CDR3 is TGCAGCGTGGGAAAGTTGGGGCCTAACTATGGCTACACCTTC. Translating gives CSVGKLGPNYGYTF. The V and J genes are TRBV29-1 and TRBJ1-2, with D maybe TRBD1 (5 bases). The CDR3 spans 14 residues. Germline CDR1 reads SQVTM; CDR2 reads ANQGSEA. The germline V and J ends were trimmed by 6 bases and 0 bases, with 14 bases remaining between them.

The sample holds one count of this clone. This rearrangement joins TRBV19 to TRBJ1-5; D unresolved. V shed 7 bases and J shed 6 bases, with 10 bases lying between them. In germline, CDR1 is LNHDA, CDR2 SQIVND (reference sequence). This CDR3 comprises 12 residues. CDR3 sequence: CASTSGRQPQHF. CDR3 nucleotide sequence: TGTGCCAGTACCTCGGGCCGTCAGCCCCAGCATTTT.